This entry is about one T cell receptor (beta chain). The data stem from a study of graft-versus-host responses after intestinal transplantation. Profiled with immunoSEQ multiplex PCR; TCRdb holds only in-frame clones, not every one. Of about 97,000 clones listed, 80% to 95% are singletons. CDR3 length equals 12 residues. V was cut by 5 bases and J by 7 bases, with 6 bases left in between. Germline V gene lookup returns CDR1 SEHNR and CDR2 FQNEAQ (reference sequence). V gene TRBV7-9 combines with J gene TRBJ1-6; D call uncertain. This receptor was obtained from a human patient who received an intestinal transplant, so some T cells may come from the graft donor. The sample here was PBMCs, taken about 460 days after intestinal transplant. CDR3 sequence reads: CASSAGNSPLHF. The CDR3 nucleotides are TGTGCCAGCAGCGCGGGGAATTCACCCCTCCACTTT.